The 22 T cell receptor beta chains below were found in one sample sequenced in a study of metastatic and nonmetastatic thyroid tumors (TCRdb year 2020). Libraries were made using PCR. Sequenced using an Illumina HiSeq 4000. The public reads were reanalyzed by TCRdb: fastp trimming at Q25, MiXCR alignment, in-frame beta chains only. Counted in this sample were 24,000 or so clones; roughly 23% of them appeared once. Around 7.6% of the sample comes from the top ten. None of the patients had been given any treatment before thyroid surgery. The sequenced sample was blood. These receptors originate from a female donor with papillary thyroid cancer or a benign thyroid nodule (not recorded which). Some clones in this sample may be carry-over from other donors' samples.

This clone was found a few times. At one end the junction does not follow the germline gene, possibly because of a read error. Different DNA sequences within this sample yield the same CDR3. This rearrangement joins TRBV27 to TRBJ2-1; TRBD2 matches 10 bases. The CDR3 length is 15 residues. The V gene's germline CDR1 is MNHEY and CDR2 SMNVEV (reference sequence). CDR3 region: CASSALAGGLDEQFF. For the CDR3, the DNA is TGTGCCAGCAGTGCCTTAGCGGGAGGTCTGGATGAACAGTTCTTC.

This clone was counted many times. The chain has TRBV7-2 and TRBJ2-2; D uncertain. Trimming took off 0 bases at V and 4 bases at J, with 9 bases between the two ends. There are 15 residues in the CDR3. The V gene's germline CDR1 is SGHTA and CDR2 FQGNSA. This CDR3 is CASSLARIGTGELFF. CDR3 nucleotides: TGTGCCAGCAGCTTAGCTAGAATAGGCACCGGGGAGCTGTTTTTT. Complete variable domain (other parts from reference TRBV7-2 and TRBJ2-2): GAGVSQSPSNKVTEKGKDVELRCDPISGHTALYWYRQSLGQGLEFLIYFQGNSAPDKSGLPSDRFSAERTGGSVSTLTIQRTQQEDSAVYLCASSLARIGTGELFFGEGSRLTVL.

This clone is categorized as medium-sized. The V call is TRBV28, the J call TRBJ1-6; D call uncertain. The CDR3 is 12 amino acids. The germline gives CDR1 MDHEN, CDR2 SYDVKM. Trimming shortened V by 6 bases and J by 8 bases, and 8 bases separated the two germline ends. The CDR3 coding sequence is TGTGCCAGCAGGGTCGGGGATTCACCCCTCCACTTT. Translated: CASRVGDSPLHF.

The chain combines TRBV20-1 with TRBJ2-3; D is tentatively TRBD1 or TRBD2 (5 bases each). Germline V gene data show CDR1 as DFQATT and CDR2 as SNEGSKA (reference sequence). CDR3 length: 13 amino acids. The V end was cut by 2 bases, the J end by 5 bases, with 11 bases between. CDR3 in DNA: TGCAGTGCTAGATTTTGGGGGAGAGATACGCAGTATTTT. Its translation: CSARFWGRDTQYF.

The rearrangement joins TRBV27 to TRBJ1-5; perhaps TRBD1 as D (5 bases). The CDR3 runs 14 residues. V was trimmed by 5 bases and J by 4 bases, leaving 12 bases between them. Per the germline V gene, CDR1 is MNHEY and CDR2 is SMNVEV (reference sequence). CDR3 protein: CASSAPGRNQPQHF. CDR3 coding DNA: TGTGCCAGCAGTGCCCCGGGACGGAATCAGCCCCAGCATTTT.

CDR3 nucleotide sequence: TGTGCCACCAGCAGAGAATTGAGCGGGATCACAGATACGCAGTATTTT. Protein product: CATSRELSGITDTQYF. The chain joins TRBV15 to TRBJ2-3, with 7 bases that match TRBD2. The CDR3 extends over 16 amino acids. After removal of 0 bases from V and 2 bases from J, the junction contained 5 bases not matched to a gene. CDR1 and CDR2 (germline): LNHNV, YYDKDF (reference sequence).

Judged by abundance, this clone is medium-sized. The J gene is TRBJ1-4, the V gene TRBV12-3 or TRBV12-4, with D possibly being TRBD1 (6 bases). The CDR3 is 13 amino acids. Trimming removed 5 bases at V and 10 bases at J, with 14 bases between. Here the CDR3 reads CASSTGGQRKLFF. The CDR3 DNA reads as TGTGCCAGCAGTACGGGAGGACAGCGAAAACTGTTTTTT.

This clone was recorded many times. The CDR3 loop is CASSLLTGPYEQYF. The CDR3 coding sequence is TGTGCCAGCTCCCTTCTAACAGGCCCGTACGAGCAGTACTTC. The chain is built from TRBV18 and TRBJ2-7, with a possible D match to TRBD1 (5 bases). The germline CDR1 and CDR2 sequences are KGHSH and LQKENI. V was pared by 6 bases and J by 4 bases, with 16 bases between. This CDR3 has 14 residues.

There are many counts of this clone. The chain links TRBV28 to TRBJ1-4; 7 bases line up with TRBD1. The V and J ends lost 7 bases and 5 bases, in that order; junction bases with no gene match: 7. Germline loops: CDR1 MDHEN, CDR2 SYDVKM. CDR3 length: 14 residues. The DNA of the CDR3 is TGTGCCAGCACCGAGACAGGGCCAAATGAAAAACTGTTTTTT. Protein product: CASTETGPNEKLFF.

This clone is labeled as medium-sized. The CDR3: CASIPSTGYGYGYTF. For the CDR3, the DNA is TGTGCCAGCATCCCTTCGACAGGATACGGCTATGGCTACACCTTC. V usage is TRBV6-2 or TRBV6-3 and J usage is TRBJ1-2; D is possibly TRBD1 (6 bases). V gave up 7 bases and J gave up 4 bases, with 19 bases separating them. Germline CDR1 is MNHEY and CDR2 is SVGEGT. This CDR3 contains 15 residues.

This clone appeared many times. V usage is TRBV24-1 and J usage is TRBJ2-5, with 12 bases identical to TRBD2. V was clipped by 0 bases and J by 1 base; unmatched bases: 8. In germline, CDR1 is KGHDR, CDR2 SFDVKD. CDR3 length equals 19 residues. The CDR3 DNA is TGTGCCACCAGTGATTTGCCTAGCGGGAGGGCCTTCAGCCAAGAGACCCAGTACTTC. It is translated as CATSDLPSGRAFSQETQYF.

There are many counts of this clone. This sequence joins TRBV4-2 and TRBJ2-7; the D is unclear. The CDR3 is 15 residues long. V was trimmed by 1 base and J by 5 bases, leaving 15 bases between them. The germline V gene encodes CDR1 LGHNA and CDR2 YNFKEQ. The CDR3 region is CASSQAGLPHDEQYF. CDR3 nucleotide sequence: TGTGCCAGCAGCCAAGCCGGTCTACCTCACGACGAGCAGTACTTC.

This chain joins TRBV20-1 and TRBJ2-1; D may be TRBD2 (5 bases). With 4 bases removed from V and 9 bases from J, the gap between germline ends came to 22 bases. CDR3 length: 15 amino acids. From germline, CDR1 is DFQATT and CDR2 SNEGSKA (reference sequence). The CDR3 loop reads CSATLTVDLRGEQFF. CDR3 DNA sequence: TGCAGTGCTACCCTAACGGTTGACCTCCGGGGTGAGCAGTTCTTC.

A remark on this clone: Just one base apart from a much larger clone, this may be a read error. Different DNA sequences within this sample yield the same CDR3. The chain employs TRBV20-1 and TRBJ2-5, with a tentative D call TRBD2 (5 bases). The CDR3 is made up of 17 amino acids. Trimming removed 1 base from V and 5 bases from J, with 23 bases in between. Per the germline V gene, CDR1 is DFQATT and CDR2 is SNEGSKA (reference sequence). For the CDR3, the DNA is TGCAGTGCTAGAGTCCTGAGCGGAGGTGCCTACGGGGAGACCCAGTACTTC. Translating gives CSARVLSGGAYGETQYF.

At least ten counts were recorded for this clone. Being one base from a much bigger clone, this may be a read error. J is TRBJ1-2 and V is TRBV5-1; TRBD1 matches at 9 bases. Germline trimming cut 3 bases from V and 10 bases from J; bases unmatched to any gene: 16. In germline, CDR1 is SGHRS, CDR2 YFSETQ. The CDR3 is 16 amino acids. CDR3 residues: CASSYDTTGQGNDYTF. DNA of the CDR3: TGCGCCAGCAGCTATGATACTACGGGACAGGGAAATGACTACACCTTC.

This clone ranks as medium-sized. The CDR3 region has the DNA TGTGCCAGCAGGACTAGCGGGGGGTACAATGAGCAGTTCTTC. Translated, it gives CASRTSGGYNEQFF. J is TRBJ2-1 and V is TRBV6-1; 13 bases agree with TRBD2. This CDR3 has 14 amino acids. After removal of 6 bases from V and 4 bases from J, the junction contained 0 bases not matched to a gene. Germline CDR1 MNHNS, CDR2 SASEGT.

This clone was seen ten or more times. The chain carries TRBV19 and TRBJ1-2; the D is unclear. The CDR3 is made up of 13 amino acids. CDR1 is LNHDA and CDR2 is SQIVND in the germline V gene (reference sequence). With 6 bases removed from V and 0 bases from J, the gap between germline ends came to 8 bases. CDR3 coding DNA: TGTGCCAGTAGGACCGGAGCTAACTATGGCTACACCTTC. It is translated as CASRTGANYGYTF.

This clone occurred many times. V gene TRBV4-3 combines with J gene TRBJ2-3; D not resolved. Germline V gene lookup returns CDR1 LGHNA and CDR2 YSLEER. The CDR3 runs to 14 residues. With 0 bases removed from V and 6 bases from J, the gap between germline ends came to 10 bases. The CDR3 DNA reads TGCGCCAGCAGCCAAGATAGGGCGGACGATACGCAGTATTTT. Amino acids: CASSQDRADDTQYF.

The V and J genes are TRBV6-4 and TRBJ1-2; perhaps TRBD1 as D (6 bases). The ends were cut back, 6 bases at V and 7 bases at J, with 21 bases in the middle. Germline V gene data show CDR1 as MRHNA and CDR2 as SNTAGT. CDR3 length: 15 residues. The CDR3 DNA follows: TGTGCCAGCAGCCAAGACGGTTTGGGGGCCGGTGGCTACACCTTC. Translating gives CASSQDGLGAGGYTF.

Ten or more counts support this clone. This rearrangement joins TRBV20-1 to TRBJ2-7; the match to TRBD1 covers 10 bases. With 4 bases clipped from V and 6 bases from J, the junction kept 15 bases outside the gene matches. Germline CDR1 reads DFQATT; CDR2 reads SNEGSKA (reference sequence). The CDR3 sequence is 16 residues long. As DNA, the CDR3 is TGCAGTGCTAAGCCCCCTTGGGACAGGGGATGGGTCGAGCAGTACTTC. Its translation: CSAKPPWDRGWVEQYF.

This clone was recorded many times. The chain uses TRBV3-1 and TRBJ2-5, with D perhaps matching TRBD1 or TRBD2 (5 bases each). V was trimmed by 4 bases and J by 2 bases, leaving 8 bases between them. Germline CDR1 is LGHDT and CDR2 is YNNKEL (reference sequence). There are 13 residues in the CDR3. CDR3 sequence: CASSRDQQETQYF. In nucleotides, the CDR3 is TGTGCCAGCAGCCGGGACCAGCAAGAGACCCAGTACTTC.

This clone has ten or more counts. J is TRBJ2-2 and V is TRBV2, with 7 bases fitting TRBD1. Losses at the gene ends were 8 bases for V and 4 bases for J; bases not matched to a gene: 7. This CDR3 has 14 amino acids. CDR1 SNHLY and CDR2 FYNNEI come from the germline V gene. CDR3: CASERGQGTGELFF. The CDR3 DNA reads TGTGCCAGCGAGAGGGGGCAAGGCACCGGGGAGCTGTTTTTT.